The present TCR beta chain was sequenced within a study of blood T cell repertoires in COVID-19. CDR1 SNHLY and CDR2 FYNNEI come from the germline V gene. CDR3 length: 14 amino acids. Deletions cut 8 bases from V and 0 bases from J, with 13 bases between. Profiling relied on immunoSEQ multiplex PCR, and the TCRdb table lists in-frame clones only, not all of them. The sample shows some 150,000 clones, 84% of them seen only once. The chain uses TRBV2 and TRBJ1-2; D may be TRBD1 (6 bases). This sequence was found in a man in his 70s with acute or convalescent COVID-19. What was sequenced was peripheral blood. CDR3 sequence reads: CASRGTRTNYGYTF. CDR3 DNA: TGTGCCAGCCGTGGGACAAGGACTAACTATGGCTACACCTTC.